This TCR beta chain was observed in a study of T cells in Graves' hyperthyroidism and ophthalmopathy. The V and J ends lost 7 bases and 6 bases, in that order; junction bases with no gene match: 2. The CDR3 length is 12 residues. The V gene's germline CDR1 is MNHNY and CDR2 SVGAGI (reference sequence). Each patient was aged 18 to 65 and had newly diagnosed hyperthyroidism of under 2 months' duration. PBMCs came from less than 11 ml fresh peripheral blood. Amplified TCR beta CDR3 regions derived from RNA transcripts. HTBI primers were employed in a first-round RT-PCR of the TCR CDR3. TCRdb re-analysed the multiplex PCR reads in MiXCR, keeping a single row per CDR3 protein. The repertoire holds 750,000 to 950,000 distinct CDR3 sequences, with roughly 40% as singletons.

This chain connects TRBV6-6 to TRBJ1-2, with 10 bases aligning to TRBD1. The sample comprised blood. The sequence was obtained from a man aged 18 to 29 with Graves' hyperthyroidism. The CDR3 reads CASIGTGDGYTF. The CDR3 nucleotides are TGTGCCAGCATAGGGACAGGGGATGGCTACACCTTC.